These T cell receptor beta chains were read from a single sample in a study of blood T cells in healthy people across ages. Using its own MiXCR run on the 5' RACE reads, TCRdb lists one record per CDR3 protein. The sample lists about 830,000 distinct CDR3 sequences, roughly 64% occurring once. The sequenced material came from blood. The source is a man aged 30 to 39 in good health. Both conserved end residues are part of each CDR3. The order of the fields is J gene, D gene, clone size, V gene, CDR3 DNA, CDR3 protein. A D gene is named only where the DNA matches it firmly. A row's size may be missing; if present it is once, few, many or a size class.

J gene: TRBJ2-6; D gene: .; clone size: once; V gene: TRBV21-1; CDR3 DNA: TGTGCCAGCAGCAAAGCTTTTAGTGACCGGTGCTTCTCTGGGGCCAACGTCCTGACTTTC; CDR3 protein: CASSKAFSDRCFSGANVLTF
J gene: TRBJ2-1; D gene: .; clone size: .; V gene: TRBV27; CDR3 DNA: TGTGCCAGCAAAGGCGGGGTCACCTACAATGAGCAGTTCTTC; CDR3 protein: CASKGGVTYNEQFF
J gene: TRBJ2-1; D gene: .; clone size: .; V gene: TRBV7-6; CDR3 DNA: TGTGCCAGCAGCCTTCGCCCGACAGGCCCGAGTTTCTACAATGAGCAGTTCTTC; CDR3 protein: CASSLRPTGPSFYNEQFF
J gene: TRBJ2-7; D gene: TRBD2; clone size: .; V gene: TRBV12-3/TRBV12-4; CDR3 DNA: TGTGCCAGCAGTCGGGGGAGTAGCGGGGGCTCCTACGAGCAGTACTTT; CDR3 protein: CASSRGSSGGSYEQYF
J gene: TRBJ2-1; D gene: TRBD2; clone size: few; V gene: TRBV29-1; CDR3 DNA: TGCAGCGTCGACACACTAGCGGGAGGCTCCTACAATGAGCAGTTCTTC; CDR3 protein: CSVDTLAGGSYNEQFF
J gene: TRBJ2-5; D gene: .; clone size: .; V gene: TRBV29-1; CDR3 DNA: TGCAGCGTTAGGGGCTCGAGCGAGACCCAGTACTTC; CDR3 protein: CSVRGSSETQYF
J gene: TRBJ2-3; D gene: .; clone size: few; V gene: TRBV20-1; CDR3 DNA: TGCAGTGCTAGAGATACCAGGGTCGCAGATACGCAGTATTTT; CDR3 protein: CSARDTRVADTQYF
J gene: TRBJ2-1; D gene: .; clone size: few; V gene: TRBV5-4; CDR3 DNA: TGTGCCAGCAGCGGCCGGGACTACAATGAGCAGTTCTTC; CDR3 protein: CASSGRDYNEQFF
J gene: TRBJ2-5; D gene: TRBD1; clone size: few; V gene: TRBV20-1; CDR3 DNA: TGCAGTGCTAGAGCAAGGACAGGGGGCGTGCGGACGTACTTC; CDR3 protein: CSARARTGGVRTYF
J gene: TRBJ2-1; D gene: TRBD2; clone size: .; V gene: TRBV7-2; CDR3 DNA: TGTGCCAGCAGCCTCCAGCGGGGTTCATACAGTGAGCAGTTCTTC; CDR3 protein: CASSLQRGSYSEQFF
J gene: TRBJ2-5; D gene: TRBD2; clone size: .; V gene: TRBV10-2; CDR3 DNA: TGCGCCAGCAGTGAGTCGGGGCCTAGCGGGGTAACCGGAGAGACCCAGTACTTC; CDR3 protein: CASSESGPSGVTGETQYF
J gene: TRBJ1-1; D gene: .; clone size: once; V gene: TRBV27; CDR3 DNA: TGTGCCAGCAGTGTCTTCCTATCGGGTGAAGCTTTCTTT; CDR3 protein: CASSVFLSGEAFF
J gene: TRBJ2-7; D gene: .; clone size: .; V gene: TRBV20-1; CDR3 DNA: TGCAGTGCCCATGATAGCTACGAGCAGTACTTC; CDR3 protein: CSAHDSYEQYF
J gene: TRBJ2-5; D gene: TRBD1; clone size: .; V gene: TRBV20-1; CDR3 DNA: TGCAGTGCTATGACAGGGGAGGAAGAGACCCAGTACTTC; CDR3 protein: CSAMTGEEETQYF
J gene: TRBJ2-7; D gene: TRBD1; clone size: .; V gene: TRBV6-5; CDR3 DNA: TGTGCCAGCAGCCGAGACAGGGCCCGTCAACCCTACGAGCAGTACTTC; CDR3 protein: CASSRDRARQPYEQYF
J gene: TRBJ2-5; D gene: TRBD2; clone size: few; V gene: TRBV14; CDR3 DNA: TGTGCCAGCAGCCAAGTTCCGGGAGGGAGTCGGGAGACCCAGTACTTC; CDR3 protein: CASSQVPGGSRETQYF
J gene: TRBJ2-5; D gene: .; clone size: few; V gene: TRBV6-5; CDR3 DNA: TGTGCCAGCAGTTCCGATCGACAGACCCAGTACTTC; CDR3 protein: CASSSDRQTQYF
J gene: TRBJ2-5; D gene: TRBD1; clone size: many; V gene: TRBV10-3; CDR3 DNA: TGTGCCTCGGGGGGACAGGGTGTTATGGAGACCCAGTACTTC; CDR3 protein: CASGGQGVMETQYF
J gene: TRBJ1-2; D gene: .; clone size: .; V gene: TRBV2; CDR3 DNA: TGTGCCAGCCCCCGGTCTAACTATGGCTACACCTTC; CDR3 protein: CASPRSNYGYTF
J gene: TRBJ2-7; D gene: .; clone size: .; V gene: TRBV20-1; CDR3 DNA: TGCAGTGCTCTTCCAGGTGATACCTACGAGCAGTACTTC; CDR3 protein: CSALPGDTYEQYF
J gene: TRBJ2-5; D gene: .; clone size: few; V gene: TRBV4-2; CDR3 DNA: TGTGCCAGCAGCCAAGAGGAGAGGGGAGAGACCCAGTACTTC; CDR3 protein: CASSQEERGETQYF
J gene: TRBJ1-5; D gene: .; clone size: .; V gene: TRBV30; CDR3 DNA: TGTGCCTGGAGGCGACGTCCTGAATCAGGGGTAGGCCAGCCCCAGCATTTT; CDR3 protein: CAWRRRPESGVGQPQHF
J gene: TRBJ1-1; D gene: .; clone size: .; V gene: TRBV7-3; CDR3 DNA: TGTGCCAGCAGCTTAGGAGGTTCGGGCGGGGAAGCTTTCTTT; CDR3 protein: CASSLGGSGGEAFF
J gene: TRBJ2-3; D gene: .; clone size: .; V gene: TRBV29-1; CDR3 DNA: TGCAGCGTCGAATTTAGGGGAGCCAGTACAGATACGCAGTATTTT; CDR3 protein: CSVEFRGASTDTQYF
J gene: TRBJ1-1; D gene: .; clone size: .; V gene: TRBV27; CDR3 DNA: TGTGCCAGCAGTCAAGTCACCTACTGGAGAATTGGGACTGAAGCTTTCTTT; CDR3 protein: CASSQVTYWRIGTEAFF
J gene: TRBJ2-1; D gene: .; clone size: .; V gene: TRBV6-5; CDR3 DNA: TGTGCCAGCAGTTACACCGGGCGGTCCAATGAGCAGTTCTTC; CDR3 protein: CASSYTGRSNEQFF
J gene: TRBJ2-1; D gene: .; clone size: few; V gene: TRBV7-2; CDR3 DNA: TGTGCCAGCAGCTTAACGGGGCCACCTTACAATGAGCAGTTCTTC; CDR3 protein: CASSLTGPPYNEQFF
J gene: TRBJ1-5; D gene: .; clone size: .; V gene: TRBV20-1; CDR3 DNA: TGCAGTGCTAGTGCGGGTCTTAGCAATCAGCCCCAGCATTTT; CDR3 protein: CSASAGLSNQPQHF
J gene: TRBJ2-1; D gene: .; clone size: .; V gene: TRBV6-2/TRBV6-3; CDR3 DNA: TGTGCCAGCAGTTACAAGTTCGGTAGCGGAGACAATGAGCAGTTCTTC; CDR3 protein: CASSYKFGSGDNEQFF
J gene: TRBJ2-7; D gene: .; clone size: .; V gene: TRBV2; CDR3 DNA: TGTGCCAGCAGCCCCCAGGCTACCTACGAGCAGTACTTC; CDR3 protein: CASSPQATYEQYF
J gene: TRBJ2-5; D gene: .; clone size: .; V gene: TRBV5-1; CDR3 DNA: TGCGCCAGCAGCAACACGTCCCGGACCTGGGAGACCCAGTACTTC; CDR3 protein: CASSNTSRTWETQYF
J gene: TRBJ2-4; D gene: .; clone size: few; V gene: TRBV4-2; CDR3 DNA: TGTGCCAGCAGCCATAGCTCCGGCGAAAACATTCAGTACTTC; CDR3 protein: CASSHSSGENIQYF
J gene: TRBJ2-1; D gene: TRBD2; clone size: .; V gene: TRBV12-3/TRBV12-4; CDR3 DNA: TGTGCCAGTCGTCGGACTAGCGGGGGGACCGACTACAATGAGCAGTTCTTC; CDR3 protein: CASRRTSGGTDYNEQFF
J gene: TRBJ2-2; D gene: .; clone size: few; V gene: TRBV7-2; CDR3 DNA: TGTGCCAGCGGCCGGGAGACTTCAACCGGGGAGCTGTTTTTT; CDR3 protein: CASGRETSTGELFF
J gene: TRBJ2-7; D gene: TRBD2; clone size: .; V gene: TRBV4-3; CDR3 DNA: TGCGCCAGCAGCCAAGTGGGGAGGGCCCACGAGCAGTACTTC; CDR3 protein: CASSQVGRAHEQYF
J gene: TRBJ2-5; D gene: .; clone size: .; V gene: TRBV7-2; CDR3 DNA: TGTGCCAGCAGCTTAGCGCAGACAGCCGAGACCCAGTACTTC; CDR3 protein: CASSLAQTAETQYF
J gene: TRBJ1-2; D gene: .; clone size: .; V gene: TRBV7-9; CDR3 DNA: TGTGCCAGCAGCCTGTCGGGGCCCTATGGCTACACCTTC; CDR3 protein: CASSLSGPYGYTF
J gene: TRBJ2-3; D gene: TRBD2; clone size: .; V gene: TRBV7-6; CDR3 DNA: TGTGCCAGCAGCTTACGACTAGCGGGAGTTAGTCGGTATTTT; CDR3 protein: CASSLRLAGVSRYF
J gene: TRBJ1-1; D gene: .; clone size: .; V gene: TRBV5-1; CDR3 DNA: TGCGCCAGCAAATTGCTAGTTGGCCGGAGTAGCACTGAAGCTTTCTTT; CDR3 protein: CASKLLVGRSSTEAFF
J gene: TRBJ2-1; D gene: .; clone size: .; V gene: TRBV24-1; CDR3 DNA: TGTGCCGCCAGTGTCGTGACAGGTGGTGTGCAGTTCTTC; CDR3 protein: CAASVVTGGVQFF
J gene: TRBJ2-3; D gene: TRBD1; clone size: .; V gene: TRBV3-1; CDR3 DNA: TGTGCCAGCAGCCACTTTCGAGACAGGGGGAAAGATACGCAGTATTTT; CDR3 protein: CASSHFRDRGKDTQYF
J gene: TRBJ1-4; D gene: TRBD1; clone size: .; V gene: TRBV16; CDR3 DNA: TGTGCCAGCAGCCAATCGAGGACAGGACCGGGTAATGAAAAACTGTTTTTT; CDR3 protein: CASSQSRTGPGNEKLFF
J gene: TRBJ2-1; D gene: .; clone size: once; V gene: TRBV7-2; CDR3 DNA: TGTGCCAGCAGCTTACGTGTCTTCGAAGAGACCCAGTTCTTC; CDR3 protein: CASSLRVFEETQFF
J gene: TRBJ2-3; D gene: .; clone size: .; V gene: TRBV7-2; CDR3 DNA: TGTGCCAGCAGCTCCCGGTCTGGGGGCGGGGTTGTAGATACGCAGTATTTT; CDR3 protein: CASSSRSGGGVVDTQYF
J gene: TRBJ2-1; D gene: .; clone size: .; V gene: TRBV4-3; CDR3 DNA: TGCGCCAGCAGCCAGGGGACTGCGGGAAGCTCCTACAATGAGCAGTTCTTC; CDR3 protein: CASSQGTAGSSYNEQFF
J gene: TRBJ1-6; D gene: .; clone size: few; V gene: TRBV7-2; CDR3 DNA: TGTGCCAGCAGCTCCACTGCGAGGAGGTCACCCCTCCACTTT; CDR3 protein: CASSSTARRSPLHF
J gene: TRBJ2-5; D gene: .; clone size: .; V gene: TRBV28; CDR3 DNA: TGTGCCAGCGCCCCAGGGGAAGAGACCCAGTACTTC; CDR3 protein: CASAPGEETQYF
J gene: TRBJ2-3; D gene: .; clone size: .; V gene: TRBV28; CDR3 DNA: TGTGCCAGCAGTTTGATTAAAGGGGGACTCAGCACAGATACGCAGTATTTT; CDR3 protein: CASSLIKGGLSTDTQYF
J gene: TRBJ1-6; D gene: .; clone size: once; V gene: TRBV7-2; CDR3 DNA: TGTGCCAGCAGATATCAGACGGGGAATTCACCCCTCCACTTT; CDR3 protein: CASRYQTGNSPLHF
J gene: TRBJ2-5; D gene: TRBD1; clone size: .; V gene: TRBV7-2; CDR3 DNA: TGTGCCAGCAACCCCGGGACAGGGTATTATCGGTACTTC; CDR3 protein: CASNPGTGYYRYF
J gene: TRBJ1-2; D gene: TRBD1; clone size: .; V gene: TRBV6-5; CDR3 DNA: TGTGCCAGCACCCCGGACAGGGAAAACTATGGCTACACCTTC; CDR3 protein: CASTPDRENYGYTF
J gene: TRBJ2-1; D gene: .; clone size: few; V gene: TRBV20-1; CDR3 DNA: TGCAGTGCTAGGATCCCTTCTTCCTATGAGCAGTTCTTC; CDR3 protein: CSARIPSSYEQFF
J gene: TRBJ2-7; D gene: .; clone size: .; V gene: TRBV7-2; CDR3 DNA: TGTGCCAGCAAATTGCCGGGCGAGGCCTACGAGCAGTACTTC; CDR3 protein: CASKLPGEAYEQYF